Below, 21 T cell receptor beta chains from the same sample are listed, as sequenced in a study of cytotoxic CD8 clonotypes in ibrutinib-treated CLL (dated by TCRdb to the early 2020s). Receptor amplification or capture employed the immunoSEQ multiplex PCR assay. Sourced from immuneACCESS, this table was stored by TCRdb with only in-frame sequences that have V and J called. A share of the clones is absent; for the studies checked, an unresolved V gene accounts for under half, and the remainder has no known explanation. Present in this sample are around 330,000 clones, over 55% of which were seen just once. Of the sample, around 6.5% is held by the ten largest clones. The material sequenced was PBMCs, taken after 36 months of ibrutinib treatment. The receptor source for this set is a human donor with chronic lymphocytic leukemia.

CDR3 bases: TGCGCCAGCAGCTCCGGGACAGGGGTTGAAAAACTGTTTTTT. Amino acids: CASSSGTGVEKLFF. The chain couples TRBV4-1 to TRBJ1-4; 10 positions agree with TRBD1. Trimming cost V 5 bases and J 7 bases; bases outside gene matches: 4. Looked up from germline, CDR1 is MGHRA and CDR2 is YSYEKL. The CDR3 loop spans 14 amino acids.

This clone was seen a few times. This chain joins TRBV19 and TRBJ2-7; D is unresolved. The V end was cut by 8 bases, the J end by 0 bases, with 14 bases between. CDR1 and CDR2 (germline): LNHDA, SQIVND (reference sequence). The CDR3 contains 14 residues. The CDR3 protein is CASRRTTYSYEQYF. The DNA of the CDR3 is TGTGCCAGTCGACGGACCACATACTCCTACGAGCAGTACTTC.

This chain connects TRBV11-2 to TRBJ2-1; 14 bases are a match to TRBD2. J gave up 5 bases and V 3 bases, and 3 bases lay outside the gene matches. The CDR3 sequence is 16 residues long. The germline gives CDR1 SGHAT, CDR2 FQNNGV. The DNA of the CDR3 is TGTGCCAGCAGCTTTCGACTAGCGGGGGGGAACAATGAGCAGTTCTTC. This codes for CASSFRLAGGNNEQFF.

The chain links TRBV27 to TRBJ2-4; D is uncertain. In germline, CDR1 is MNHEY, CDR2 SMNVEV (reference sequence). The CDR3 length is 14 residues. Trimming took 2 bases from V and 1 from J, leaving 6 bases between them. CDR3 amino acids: CASSLRDAKNIQYF. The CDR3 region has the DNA TGTGCCAGCAGTTTAAGGGATGCCAAAAACATTCAGTACTTC.

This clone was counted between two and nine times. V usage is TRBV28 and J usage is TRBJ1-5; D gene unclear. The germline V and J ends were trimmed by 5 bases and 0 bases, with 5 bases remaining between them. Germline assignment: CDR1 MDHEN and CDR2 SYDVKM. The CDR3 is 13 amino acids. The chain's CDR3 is CASSPFSNQPQHF. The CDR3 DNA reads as TGTGCCAGCAGTCCTTTTAGCAATCAGCCCCAGCATTTT. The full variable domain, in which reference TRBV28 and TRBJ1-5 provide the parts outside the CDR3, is DVKVTQSSRYLVKRTGEKVFLECVQDMDHENMFWYRQDPGLGLRLIYFSYDVKMKEKGDIPEGYSVSREKKERFSLILESASTNQTSMYLCASSPFSNQPQHFGDGTRLSIL.

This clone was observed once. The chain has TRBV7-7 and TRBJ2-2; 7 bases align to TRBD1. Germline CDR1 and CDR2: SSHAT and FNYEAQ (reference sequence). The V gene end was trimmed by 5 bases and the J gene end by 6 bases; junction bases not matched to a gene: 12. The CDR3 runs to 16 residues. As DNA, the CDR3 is TGTGCCAGCAGCCCCGCGACAGGGAGAACCGCCGGGGAGCTGTTTTTT. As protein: CASSPATGRTAGELFF.

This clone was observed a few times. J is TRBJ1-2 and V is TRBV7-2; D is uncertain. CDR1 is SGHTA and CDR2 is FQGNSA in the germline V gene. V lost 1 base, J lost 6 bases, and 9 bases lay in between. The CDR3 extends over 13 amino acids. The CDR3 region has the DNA TGTGCCAGCAGCTTAGATGGGTATGATGGCTACACCTTC. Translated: CASSLDGYDGYTF.

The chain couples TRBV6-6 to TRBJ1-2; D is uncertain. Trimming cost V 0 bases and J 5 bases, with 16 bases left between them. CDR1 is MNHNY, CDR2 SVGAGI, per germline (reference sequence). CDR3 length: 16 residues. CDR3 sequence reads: CASSYSQTFRPYGYTF. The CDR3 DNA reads TGTGCCAGCAGTTACTCGCAGACGTTCAGGCCTTATGGCTACACCTTC.

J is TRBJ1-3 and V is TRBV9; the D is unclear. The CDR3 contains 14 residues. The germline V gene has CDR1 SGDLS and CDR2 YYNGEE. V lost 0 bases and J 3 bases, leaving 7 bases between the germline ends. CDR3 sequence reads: CASSVDTLGNTIYF. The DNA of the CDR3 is TGTGCCAGCAGCGTAGATACTCTTGGAAACACCATATATTTT.

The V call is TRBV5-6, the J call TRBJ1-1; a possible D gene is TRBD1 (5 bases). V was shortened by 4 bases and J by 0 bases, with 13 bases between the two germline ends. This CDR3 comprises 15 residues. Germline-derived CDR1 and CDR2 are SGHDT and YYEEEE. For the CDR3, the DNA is TGTGCCAGCAGCGTTGGGGCGCCCCTGAACACTGAAGCTTTCTTT. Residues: CASSVGAPLNTEAFF. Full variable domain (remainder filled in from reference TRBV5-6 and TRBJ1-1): DAGVTQSPTHLIKTRGQQVTLRCSPKSGHDTVSWYQQALGQGPQFIFQYYEEEERQRGNFPDRFSGHQFPNYSSELNVNALLLGDSALYLCASSVGAPLNTEAFFGQGTRLTVV.

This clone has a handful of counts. CDR3 loop: CASTPGRMLGYGYTF. CDR3 in DNA: TGTGCCAGCACCCCGGGACGGATGTTGGGTTATGGCTACACCTTC. V gene TRBV6-1 combines with J gene TRBJ1-2, with D possibly TRBD1 on 5 matching bases. Trimming removed 7 bases from V and 5 bases from J, with 20 bases in between. Germline loops: CDR1 MNHNS, CDR2 SASEGT. There are 15 residues in the CDR3.

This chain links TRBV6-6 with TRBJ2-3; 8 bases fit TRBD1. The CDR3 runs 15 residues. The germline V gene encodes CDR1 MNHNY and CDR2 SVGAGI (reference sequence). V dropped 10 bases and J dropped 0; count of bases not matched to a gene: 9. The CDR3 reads CATALQGASTDTQYF. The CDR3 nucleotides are TGTGCCACCGCACTGCAGGGGGCGAGCACAGATACGCAGTATTTT.

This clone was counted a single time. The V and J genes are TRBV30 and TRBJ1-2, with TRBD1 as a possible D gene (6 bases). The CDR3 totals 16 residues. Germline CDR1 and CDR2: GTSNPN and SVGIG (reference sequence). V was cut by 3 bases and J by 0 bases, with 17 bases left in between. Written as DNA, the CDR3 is TGTGCCTGGAGGACAAGTACAGGGACAACTAACTATGGCTACACCTTC. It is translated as CAWRTSTGTTNYGYTF.

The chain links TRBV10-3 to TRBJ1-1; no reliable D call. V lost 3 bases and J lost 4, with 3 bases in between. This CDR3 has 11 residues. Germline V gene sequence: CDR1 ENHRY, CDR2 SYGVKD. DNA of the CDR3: TGTGCCATCAGTGAACGCACTGAAGCTTTCTTT. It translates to CAISERTEAFF.

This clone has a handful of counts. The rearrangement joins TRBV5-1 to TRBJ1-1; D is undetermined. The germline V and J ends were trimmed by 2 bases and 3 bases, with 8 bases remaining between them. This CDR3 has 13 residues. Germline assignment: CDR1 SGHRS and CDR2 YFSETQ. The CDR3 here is CASSFFQYTEAFF. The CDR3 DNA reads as TGCGCCAGCAGCTTTTTCCAGTACACTGAAGCTTTCTTT.

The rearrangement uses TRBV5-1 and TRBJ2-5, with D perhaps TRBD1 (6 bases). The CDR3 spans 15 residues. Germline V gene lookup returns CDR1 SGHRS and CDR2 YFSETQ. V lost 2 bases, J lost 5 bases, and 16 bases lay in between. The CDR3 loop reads CASSLNQGTRETQYF. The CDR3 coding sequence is TGCGCCAGCAGCTTAAATCAGGGGACGCGGGAGACCCAGTACTTC. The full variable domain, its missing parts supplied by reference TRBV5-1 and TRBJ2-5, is KAGVTQTPRYLIKTRGQQVTLSCSPISGHRSVSWYQQTPGQGLQFLFEYFSETQRNKGNFPGRFSGRQFSNSRSEMNVSTLELGDSALYLCASSLNQGTRETQYFGPGTRLLVL.

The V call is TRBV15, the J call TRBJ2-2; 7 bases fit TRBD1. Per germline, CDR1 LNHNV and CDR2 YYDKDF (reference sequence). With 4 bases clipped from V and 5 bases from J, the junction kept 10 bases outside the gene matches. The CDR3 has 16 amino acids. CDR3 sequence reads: CATSTRPGQLTGELFF. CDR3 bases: TGTGCCACCAGCACCCGCCCGGGACAGTTGACCGGGGAGCTGTTTTTT.

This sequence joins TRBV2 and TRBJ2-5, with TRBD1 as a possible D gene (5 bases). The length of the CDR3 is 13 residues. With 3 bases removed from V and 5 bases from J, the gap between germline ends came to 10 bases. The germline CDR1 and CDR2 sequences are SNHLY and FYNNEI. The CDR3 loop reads CASSEGRAETQYF. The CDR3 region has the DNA TGTGCCAGCAGTGAGGGCAGGGCCGAGACCCAGTACTTC.

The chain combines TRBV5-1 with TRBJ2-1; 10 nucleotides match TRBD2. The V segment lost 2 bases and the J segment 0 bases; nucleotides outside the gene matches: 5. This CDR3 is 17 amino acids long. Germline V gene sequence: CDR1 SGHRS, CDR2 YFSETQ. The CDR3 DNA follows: TGCGCCAGCAGCTTCCTAGCGGGGGAGAACTCCTACAATGAGCAGTTCTTC. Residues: CASSFLAGENSYNEQFF.

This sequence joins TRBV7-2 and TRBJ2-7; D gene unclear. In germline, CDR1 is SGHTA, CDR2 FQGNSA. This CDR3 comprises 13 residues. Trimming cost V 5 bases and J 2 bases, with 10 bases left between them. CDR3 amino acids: CASSPRTAYEQYF. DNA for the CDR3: TGTGCCAGCAGCCCCAGAACGGCCTACGAGCAGTACTTC.

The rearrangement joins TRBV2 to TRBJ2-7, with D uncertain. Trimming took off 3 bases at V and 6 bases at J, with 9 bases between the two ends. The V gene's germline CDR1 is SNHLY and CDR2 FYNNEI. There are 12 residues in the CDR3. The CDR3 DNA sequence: TGTGCCAGCAGTGAGGGTTCCCCCGAGCAGTACTTC. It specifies CASSEGSPEQYF.